The clone carrying this T cell receptor beta chain was counted ten times or more. Seattle's enrolled individuals joined amid active infection and were then monitored longitudinally. Assay used: immunoSEQ multiplex PCR; TCRdb lists only in-frame clones, some missing. The repertoire holds fewer than 350,000 clones, with 80% to 90% as singletons. The record originates from a study of blood T cell repertoires in COVID-19. About the research overall: Whether acute or convalescent, the COVID-19 samples came from the United States, Italy and Spain. The cDNA or gDNA used as material had been derived from T cells, B-cell-depleted T cells, or PBMCs.

The V gene end was trimmed by 5 bases and the J gene end by 5 bases; junction bases not matched to a gene: 10. The germline CDR1 and CDR2 sequences are SGHDN and FVKESK. The length of the CDR3 is 16 residues. The specimen was peripheral blood. This TCR was recovered from a woman younger than 45 with COVID-19, enrolled during active disease. V is TRBV14 and J is TRBJ2-1, with 9 bases identical to TRBD1. CDR3 sequence reads: CASSRLPGQGDNEQFF. CDR3 DNA: TGTGCCAGCAGCAGGCTTCCGGGACAGGGAGACAATGAGCAGTTCTTC.